These 15 T cell receptor beta chains originate from one sample sequenced in a study of beta chain features in type 1 diabetes. The sequenced template was cDNA made from the entire isolated RNA. The protocol was immunoSEQ multiplex PCR, while the TCRdb copy is restricted to in-frame clones and leaves out a portion. The sample holds just under 150,000 clones, 10% seen once. The sequencing input was naive CD4+ T cells from blood. The source is a young man in good health.

This clone has more than one count but fewer than ten. This chain uses TRBV10-3 with TRBJ2-5, with 10 bases lining up with TRBD2. The CDR3 extends over 15 amino acids. J was trimmed by 5 bases and V by 0 bases; bases with no gene match: 3. Germline V gene lookup returns CDR1 ENHRY and CDR2 SYGVKD. The CDR3 protein is CAISESVAGGETQYF. CDR3 bases: TGTGCCATCAGTGAGTCTGTAGCGGGGGGCGAGACCCAGTACTTC.

This clone was observed a handful of times. The chain uses TRBV27 and TRBJ2-1; D is possibly TRBD1 (6 bases). CDR3 length equals 14 residues. The germline V gene encodes CDR1 MNHEY and CDR2 SMNVEV (reference sequence). Trimming removed 0 bases at V and 9 bases at J, with 12 bases between. Here the CDR3 DNA reads TGTGCCAGCAGTTTATCTCAGGGGTCGGGTGAGCAGTTCTTC. Translating it yields CASSLSQGSGEQFF.

The chain employs TRBV7-2 and TRBJ1-2, with D possibly being TRBD1 (5 bases). Trimming removed 1 base from V and 2 bases from J, with 20 bases in between. Germline V gene lookup returns CDR1 SGHTA and CDR2 FQGNSA. This CDR3 region has 18 residues. CDR3 bases: TGTGCCAGCAGCTTAGTGGGATCACCGGGACTACGGAACTATGGCTACACCTTC. This codes for CASSLVGSPGLRNYGYTF.

Only a few counts were recorded for this clone. The chain links TRBV5-4 to TRBJ2-2; 11 bases match TRBD2. Germline trimming cut 4 bases from V and 3 bases from J; bases unmatched to any gene: 2. The CDR3 is made up of 15 amino acids. The germline CDR1 and CDR2 sequences are SGHNT and YYREEE (reference sequence). CDR3: CASSVAGGDTGELFF. The CDR3 region has the DNA TGTGCCAGCAGCGTAGCGGGGGGGGACACCGGGGAGCTGTTTTTT.

This clone was detected a few times. The chain uses TRBV7-2 and TRBJ1-6; possibly TRBD1 for D (6 bases). The V end lost 2 bases, the J end lost 6 bases, and 8 bases lay between the germline ends. Germline loops: CDR1 SGHTA, CDR2 FQGNSA. The CDR3 runs to 14 residues. The CDR3 reads CASSLTGTNSPLHF. The CDR3, as DNA: TGTGCCAGCAGCTTAACAGGGACTAATTCACCCCTCCACTTT. Full variable domain (remainder filled in from reference TRBV7-2 and TRBJ1-6): GAGVSQSPSNKVTEKGKDVELRCDPISGHTALYWYRQSLGQGLEFLIYFQGNSAPDKSGLPSDRFSAERTGGSVSTLTIQRTQQEDSAVYLCASSLTGTNSPLHFGNGTRLTVT.

This chain joins TRBV7-2 and TRBJ1-1; 7 bases fit TRBD1. Trimming removed 6 bases from V and 1 base from J; junction bases left unmatched: 5. The CDR3 consists of 14 residues. Germline V gene data show CDR1 as SGHTA and CDR2 as FQGNSA. The CDR3 sequence is CASRTGTANTEAFF. CDR3 DNA sequence: TGTGCCAGCAGGACCGGGACAGCGAACACTGAAGCTTTCTTT.

V and J are TRBV18 and TRBJ2-2; D remains ambiguous. Deletions cut 0 bases from V and 4 bases from J, with 12 bases between. The CDR3 runs 16 residues. The V gene's germline CDR1 is KGHSH and CDR2 LQKENI. Here the CDR3 reads CASSPPGQPLTGELFF. The CDR3 DNA is TGTGCCAGCTCACCACCGGGCCAGCCTCTCACCGGGGAGCTGTTTTTT.

The chain recombines TRBV6-6 with TRBJ1-2; unclear D gene. V shed 5 bases and J shed 0 bases, with 10 bases lying between them. Germline V gene data show CDR1 as MNHNY and CDR2 as SVGAGI (reference sequence). The CDR3 spans 14 residues. The CDR3 nucleotides read TGTGCCAGCAGTGCCCCCCCGGCTAACTATGGCTACACCTTC. As protein: CASSAPPANYGYTF.

There are a few counts of this clone. This chain connects TRBV16 to TRBJ1-5, with a possible D match to TRBD1 (5 bases). Trimming removed 4 bases from V and 3 bases from J, with 19 bases in between. Germline V gene sequence: CDR1 KGHSY, CDR2 FQNENV. This CDR3 is 17 amino acids long. The CDR3 here is CASSRLTGGDFNQPQHF. CDR3 DNA: TGTGCCAGCAGCCGATTAACGGGGGGAGATTTCAATCAGCCCCAGCATTTT.

This clone was counted only a few times. J is TRBJ1-1 and V is TRBV7-2; D perhaps matches TRBD1 (6 bases). The CDR3 contains 14 residues. Germline CDR1 and CDR2: SGHTA and FQGNSA. The V gene lost 4 bases and the J gene lost 3 bases, with 12 bases spanning the gap. The CDR3 region is CASSSGVRYTEAFF. CDR3 sequence (DNA): TGTGCCAGCAGCTCAGGGGTCAGGTACACTGAAGCTTTCTTT.

The table lists this clone with a few counts. V usage is TRBV29-1 and J usage is TRBJ1-2, with 7 bases identical to TRBD1. The J segment lost 0 bases and the V segment lost 7 bases, leaving 5 bases of the junction unmatched. From germline, CDR1 is SQVTM and CDR2 ANQGSEA. The CDR3 spans 13 residues. CDR3 nucleotides: TGCAGCGCCGGGACAGTAGCTAACTATGGCTACACCTTC. It is translated as CSAGTVANYGYTF.

The genes are TRBV18 and TRBJ2-3; 12 bases are a match to TRBD2. The V gene end was trimmed by 5 bases and the J gene end by 7 bases; junction bases not matched to a gene: 4. The CDR3 runs to 14 residues. From germline, CDR1 is KGHSH and CDR2 LQKENI. CDR3 nucleotides: TGTGCCAGCTCAGGACTAGCGGGGTTGAATACGCAGTATTTT. Translating it yields CASSGLAGLNTQYF.

The rearrangement links TRBV7-2 to TRBJ1-3, with D tentatively TRBD1 (5 bases). This CDR3 has 14 amino acids. Trimming removed 1 base at V and 4 bases at J, with 8 bases between. Germline CDR1 SGHTA, CDR2 FQGNSA. For the CDR3, the DNA is TGTGCCAGCAGCTTAGGGACAATCGGAAACACCATATATTTT. Protein: CASSLGTIGNTIYF.

There are many counts of this clone. The V call is TRBV19, the J call TRBJ2-6; D not resolved. The ends were cut back, 5 bases at V and 0 bases at J, with 14 bases in the middle. This CDR3 is 17 amino acids long. In germline, CDR1 is LNHDA, CDR2 SQIVND (reference sequence). CDR3 loop: CASSPPRQFSGANVLTF. In nucleotides, the CDR3 is TGTGCCAGTAGTCCGCCTCGACAATTCTCTGGGGCCAACGTCCTGACTTTC.

There are a few counts of this clone. This chain uses TRBV6-6 with TRBJ1-6, with D maybe TRBD1 (5 bases). The ends were cut back, 2 bases at V and 10 bases at J, with 12 bases in the middle. CDR1 and CDR2 from the germline V gene are MNHNY and SVGAGI (reference sequence). This CDR3 has 14 residues. The CDR3 bases are TGTGCCAGCAGTTACGATCAGGGTCAATCACCCCTCCACTTT. Encoded protein: CASSYDQGQSPLHF.